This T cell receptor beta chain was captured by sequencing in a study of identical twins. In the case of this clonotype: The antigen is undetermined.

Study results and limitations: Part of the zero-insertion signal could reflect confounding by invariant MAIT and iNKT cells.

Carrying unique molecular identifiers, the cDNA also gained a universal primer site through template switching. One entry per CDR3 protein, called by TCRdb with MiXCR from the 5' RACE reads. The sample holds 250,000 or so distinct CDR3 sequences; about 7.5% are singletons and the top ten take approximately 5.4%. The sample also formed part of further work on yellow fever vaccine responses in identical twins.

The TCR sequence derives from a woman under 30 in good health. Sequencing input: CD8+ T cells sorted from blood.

The CDR3 DNA is TGCAGTGCTAGATCGGGCAGAGACTCTGGGGCCAACGTCCTGACTTTC. It yields the protein CSARSGRDSGANVLTF. The genes are TRBV20-1 and TRBJ2-6; no reliable D call. Trimming stripped 2 bases from V and 0 bases from J, with 11 bases between. Germline V gene sequence: CDR1 DFQATT, CDR2 SNEGSKA (reference sequence). The CDR3 loop spans 16 amino acids.